Listed below are T cell receptor beta chains from one sample, sequenced in a study of vaccination and CD4 T cells after COVID-19. These receptors have no identified antigens. TCRdb passed the PCR reads through MiXCR, listing each CDR3 protein once. The data contain roughly 12,000 distinct CDR3 sequences, approximately 60% of them singletons. The sequencing here drew on CD4+ T cells from blood, cultured in vitro, taken before SARS-CoV-2 vaccination. All receptors derive from a human donor who had recovered from COVID-19. CDR3s include the opening cysteine and the closing phenylalanine or tryptophan. The D gene is left open where the match is weak. The listing skips clone size in some rows; elsewhere it reads once, few, many or a size class.

clone_size j_call v_call d_call cdr3_aa cdr3_nt
few TRBJ2-7 TRBV6-1 - CASQLWSPLSSYEQYF TGTGCCAGCCAACTGTGGAGCCCACTTAGCTCCTACGAGCAGTACTTC
- TRBJ2-1 TRBV28 TRBD1 CASSRRTGARNEQFF TGTGCCAGCAGCCGAAGGACAGGGGCTAGGAATGAGCAGTTCTTC
- TRBJ2-7 TRBV7-9 TRBD1 CASSLGQGVSSIYEQYF TGTGCCAGCAGCTTGGGACAGGGGGTTAGTTCCATCTACGAGCAGTACTTC
few TRBJ2-5 TRBV2 TRBD1 CASSGRGTGKTQYF TGTGCCAGCAGTGGACGAGGGACAGGGAAGACCCAGTACTTC
- TRBJ2-1 TRBV11-2 - CASSLGVGSYNEQFF TGTGCCAGCAGCTTGGGTGTGGGCTCCTACAATGAGCAGTTCTTC
- TRBJ2-7 TRBV7-8 - CASSWRLVRTLPPYEQYF TGTGCCAGCAGCTGGCGTTTGGTCAGGACACTTCCACCCTACGAGCAGTACTTC
- TRBJ1-1 TRBV11-2 TRBD1 CASSLGQGTEAFF TGTGCCAGCAGCTTAGGACAGGGTACTGAAGCTTTCTTT
- TRBJ1-5 TRBV7-9 - CASSLGLDQPQHF TGTGCCAGCAGCCTAGGATTGGATCAGCCCCAGCATTTT
once TRBJ1-1 TRBV6-2/TRBV6-3 - CASSYSSKETPNTEAFF TGTGCCAGCAGTTACTCGAGTAAGGAAACCCCGAACACTGAAGCTTTCTTT
- TRBJ1-1 TRBV11-3 - CASSLAGDLLNTEAFF TGTGCCAGCAGCTTAGCGGGGGACTTGCTGAACACTGAAGCTTTCTTT
- TRBJ2-7 TRBV5-1 TRBD2 CASSRGQREGRSYEQYF TGCGCCAGCAGCCGGGGACAGCGGGAGGGCCGTTCCTACGAGCAGTACTTC
- TRBJ2-7 TRBV4-1 - CASSPSPGNPYEQYF TGCGCCAGCAGCCCCAGCCCCGGGAATCCCTACGAGCAGTACTTC
- TRBJ1-6 TRBV7-3 TRBD1 CASSLTGTGASPLHF TGTGCCAGCAGCTTAACCGGGACAGGGGCCTCACCCCTCCACTTT
once TRBJ1-4 TRBV19 TRBD1 CASSTQGAANEKLFF TGTGCCAGTAGTACCCAGGGGGCCGCTAATGAAAAACTGTTTTTT
- TRBJ1-2 TRBV7-2 TRBD1 CASSLYRDSYGYTF TGTGCCAGCAGCTTATATCGGGACAGCTATGGCTACACCTTC
- TRBJ2-7 TRBV6-5 - CASSYSPGSYEQYF TGTGCCAGCAGTTACTCACCAGGCTCCTACGAGCAGTACTTC
few TRBJ2-3 TRBV7-3 - CASSSRGLVQPDTQYF TGTGCCAGCAGCTCTCGAGGACTGGTTCAACCAGATACGCAGTATTTT
- TRBJ2-3 TRBV6-5 TRBD2 CASSYGASGALSPDTQYF TGTGCCAGCAGTTACGGTGCTAGCGGGGCCCTATCTCCAGATACGCAGTATTTT
- TRBJ1-5 TRBV20-1 - CSARDAAQFNQPQHF TGCAGTGCTAGAGATGCGGCACAATTCAATCAGCCCCAGCATTTT
large TRBJ2-3 TRBV7-9 TRBD1 CASSRGQGMGTDTQYF TGTGCCAGCAGCAGGGGACAGGGGATGGGCACAGATACGCAGTATTTT
once TRBJ2-7 TRBV7-2 - CASSLGVGESYEQYF TGTGCCAGCAGCTTAGGAGTGGGCGAATCCTACGAGCAGTACTTC
- TRBJ2-5 TRBV7-2 - CASSLKADQETQYF TGTGCCAGCAGCTTAAAAGCTGACCAAGAGACCCAGTACTTC
few TRBJ2-2 TRBV20-1 - CSARDGAVPTNTGELFF TGCAGTGCTAGAGACGGCGCGGTGCCGACGAACACCGGGGAGCTGTTTTTT
- TRBJ2-1 TRBV29-1 - CSVWENEQFF TGCAGCGTTTGGGAGAATGAGCAGTTCTTC
medium-sized TRBJ1-2 TRBV19 - CASSPSDGLGRGYTF TGTGCCAGTAGTCCTTCGGACGGGCTAGGCCGTGGCTACACCTTC
- TRBJ1-2 TRBV20-1 TRBD1 CSARHLRQGASARGYTF TGCAGTGCTAGACACCTCCGACAGGGGGCATCGGCTAGGGGCTACACCTTC
- TRBJ2-4 TRBV6-1 - CAVDIPSGTKNIQYF TGTGCCGTTGACATTCCCAGCGGAACCAAAAACATTCAGTACTTC
- TRBJ1-5 TRBV20-1 TRBD1 CSATPDRVGQPQHF TGCAGTGCTACCCCGGACAGGGTGGGGCAGCCCCAGCATTTT
- TRBJ2-3 TRBV20-1 - CSAAGTATDTQYF TGCAGTGCTGCCGGGACTGCCACAGATACGCAGTATTTT
- TRBJ1-1 TRBV7-3 - CASSLSPGRNTEAFF TGTGCCAGCAGCTTATCCCCAGGGAGGAACACTGAAGCTTTCTTT
- TRBJ2-2 TRBV7-3 - CASSLMVAVAGELFF TGTGCCAGCAGCTTAATGGTCGCGGTCGCCGGGGAGCTGTTTTTT
- TRBJ1-1 TRBV10-3 TRBD1 CAISESGTGGTEAFF TGTGCCATCAGTGAGTCCGGGACAGGGGGCACTGAAGCTTTCTTT
- TRBJ1-1 TRBV12-3/TRBV12-4 - CASSFEGRGTEAFF TGTGCCAGCAGTTTTGAGGGGCGGGGGACTGAAGCTTTCTTT
few TRBJ2-2 TRBV20-1 - CSAVSASGELFF TGCAGTGCGGTTAGCGCATCCGGGGAGCTGTTTTTT
- TRBJ1-5 TRBV4-1 TRBD1 CASSPEGQLNQPQHF TGCGCCAGCAGCCCCGAGGGACAGCTCAATCAGCCCCAGCATTTT
- TRBJ2-3 TRBV7-6 - CASSSAYGVVSDTQYF TGTGCCAGCAGCTCCGCCTATGGGGTGGTTTCAGATACGCAGTATTTT
- TRBJ1-1 TRBV9 - CASSSTANTEAFF TGTGCCAGCAGCTCGACAGCGAACACTGAAGCTTTCTTT
- TRBJ1-1 TRBV7-9 - CASSQTDRNTEAFF TGTGCCAGCAGCCAGACCGACAGGAACACTGAAGCTTTCTTT
few TRBJ2-2 TRBV7-8 - CASSFRGVGTGELFF TGTGCCAGCAGCTTTCGAGGGGTGGGGACCGGGGAGCTGTTTTTT
- TRBJ2-7 TRBV20-1 TRBD1 CSARGDREPYEQYF TGCAGTGCTAGAGGGGACAGGGAACCCTACGAGCAGTACTTC
- TRBJ2-2 TRBV7-8 - CASSYSGTNTGELFF TGTGCCAGCAGCTATAGCGGCACGAACACCGGGGAGCTGTTTTTT
- TRBJ2-5 TRBV14 - CASSFGGIQETQYF TGTGCCAGCAGCTTCGGGGGCATCCAAGAGACCCAGTACTTC
- TRBJ2-1 TRBV6-5 - CASSYSQFRPQQFF TGTGCCAGCAGTTACTCGCAGTTTAGACCCCAACAGTTCTTC
- TRBJ2-7 TRBV7-2 - CASSLGAGFGPGTYEQYF TGTGCCAGCAGCTTAGGGGCAGGGTTTGGACCCGGTACCTACGAGCAGTACTTC
- TRBJ2-3 TRBV7-2 TRBD1 CASSAKRGPTDTQYF TGTGCCAGCAGCGCGAAGAGGGGGCCAACAGATACGCAGTATTTT
few TRBJ2-6 TRBV7-2 - CASSQGPADVLTF TGTGCCAGCAGCCAAGGACCGGCAGACGTCCTGACTTTC
- TRBJ1-2 TRBV28 TRBD1 CASSHPGQRLTF TGTGCCAGCTCCCATCCGGGACAGAGGCTCACCTTC
medium-sized TRBJ1-2 TRBV11-3 - CASSLEGGSHYGYTF TGTGCCAGCAGCTTAGAAGGTGGCAGCCACTATGGCTACACCTTC
- TRBJ1-2 TRBV20-1 TRBD1 CSARGPGQGDYGYTF TGCAGTGCTAGAGGGCCGGGACAGGGAGACTATGGCTACACCTTC